The following is a T cell receptor (beta chain) sequence with its context. What antigen it recognizes has not been identified. No base quality values were provided; no much bigger clone lies one nucleotide off. Germline trimming amounts to 3 bases on V and 2 bases on J, with 19 as the count of junction bases outside the gene matches. Via the germline V gene, CDR1 is KGHSH and CDR2 LQKENI. The cysteine opens and the phenylalanine closes a CDR3 of 21 amino acids. Just the 63-base CDR3 DNA is kept, in frame starting at base 1. Cells were frozen in aliquots of some 550,000 in DMSO/FBS in liquid nitrogen, and a single aliquot from each fraction was used for sequencing. All 30 patients in the study underwent endoscopy and small intestinal biopsy. Lamina propria cells were released by collagenase digestion of the biopsy tissue left over after intraepithelial cell isolation. Genomic DNA was extracted from frozen unsorted cell fractions using the Qiagen DNeasy blood extraction kit.

The source of the sample is a study of coeliac disease (dated by TCRdb to between 2021 and 2023). Study-wide context: Coeliac patients were classed as newly diagnosed active disease, refractory coeliac disease type I, or disease controlled by a gluten-free diet. A total of about 30 patients were included in the full study, of whom some 22 had serologically confirmed coeliac disease and 8 were controls with non-small intestinal disorders. The study applied next-generation sequencing of rearranged TRB and TRG CDR3 regions to small intestinal lymphocyte fractions from coeliac and non-coeliac patients. Because high-resolution HLA typing was not available, biased TRBV7-2 usage was queried as a proof of principle. TRB sequencing succeeded for samples from 27 to 35 subjects, including 24 paired bulk unsorted intraepithelial and lamina propria cell samples. The aim was to characterise TR repertoires of small intestinal T cells in active, refractory type I and gluten-free-diet-treated coeliac disease. Points the paper makes about the study in general: High-purity fractions were not obtained when intraepithelial cells were separated from lamina propria cells, so cross-contamination between compartments was possible. Lower clonality than in controls was observed in the TRB and TRG repertoires of active coeliac intraepithelial and lamina propria samples, suggesting that diverse T cells were recruited. Published gliadin-specific TRB sequences were detected in about 55% of the 18 coeliac lamina propria samples but in only 1 of 6 controls. The authors judged the approach to be unsuitable for unbiased detection of gliadin-specific T cells, because gliadin-specific T cells are scarce and rarely shared between patients. TRB repertoires were largely private; most amino acid sequences were unique to one sample, and V-gene usage did not differ significantly by disease group.

The receptor library was made with the immunoSEQ multiplex PCR assay. The TR loci underwent multiplexed PCR amplification, with J gene segments targeted by reverse primers and V gene segments targeted by forward primers. The Illumina HiSeq System was used to sequence the amplified CDR3 regions. Per the original workflow: Closely related reads were merged by a nearest-neighbour algorithm to remove PCR and sequencing errors and to collapse the data into unique sequences. Two measures summarised the repertoires: clonality, and T cell density, defined as TR molecules per amount of genomic DNA input. Public TRs were defined as CDR3 amino acid sequences in at least 80% of unsorted samples, then tested for differential abundance between coeliac and control samples. Each lamina propria sample was queried against a list of 200 to 250 published gliadin-specific TRB sequences. Kruskal-Wallis tests followed by Dunn post-tests were used to test for differences in clonality and density between disease groups. TCRdb took this table from immuneACCESS and kept in-frame rearrangements with V and J called. Such tables lack part of the clones; where checked against another copy, unresolved V genes explain under half of the gap, and the rest is unexplained. V, J and clone size are those of that table, while D and trimming were read from the DNA. The sample includes roughly 4,700 clones, with over 65% observed a single time. Approximately 15% of the sample belongs to the ten largest clones.

Rearrangement joined TRBV18 to TRBJ2-4; 10 central bases correspond to TRBD1. Sequenced input: lymphocytes from the gut lamina propria. Interpreted using the paper, the cell subset or site label stands for: lamina propria cell (LPC) fraction of small intestinal biopsy. The source of this sequence is a woman aged 40 to 49. The DNA reads TGTGCCAGCTCACCGAGTGGGAAGAAATGGGGGACAGGGGAATCCAAAAACATTCAGTACTTC. Translated, this is CASSPSGKKWGTGESKNIQYF. The CDR3 plus the reference TRBV18 and TRBJ2-4 genes for the other parts give the full variable domain: NAGVMQNPRHLVRRRGQEARLRCSPMKGHSHVYWYRQLPEEGLKFMVYLQKENIIDESGMPKERFSAEFPKEGPSILRIQQVVRGDSAAYFCASSPSGKKWGTGESKNIQYFGAGTRLSVL.